The 5 T cell receptor beta chains reported below all come from one sample, sequenced in a study of CD8 T cells in ankylosing spondylitis. TCRdb processed the 5' RACE reads anew with MiXCR; each CDR3 protein has one entry. This sample has around 300,000 distinct CDR3 sequences, with around a tenth found just once. Source material: blood, either unsorted or a sorted T cell fraction (not recorded which). These receptors came from a female donor with ankylosing spondylitis or in good health (not recorded which).

To note about this clonotype: Compared with germline, one end of the junction differs, possibly owing to a read error. V usage is TRBV2 and J usage is TRBJ1-5, with TRBD1 matching 9 bases. The CDR3 contains 18 residues. Germline-derived CDR1 and CDR2 are SNHLY and FYNNEI. CDR3 region: CTSSPQSRGQGRAQPQHF. The CDR3 DNA follows: TGTACCAGCAGTCCACAATCCAGGGGACAGGGAAGGGCTCAGCCCCAGCATTTT.

This clonotype was recorded at least ten times. The V and J genes are TRBV20-1 and TRBJ1-1; the match to TRBD1 covers 9 bases. Germline-derived CDR1 and CDR2 are DFQATT and SNEGSKA (reference sequence). The CDR3 contains 12 residues. V shed 7 bases and J 4 bases; nucleotides not matched to a gene: 4. CDR3 loop: CSVGQGITEAFF. CDR3 coding DNA: TGCAGTGTCGGACAGGGGATCACTGAAGCTTTCTTT.

The chain links TRBV12-3 or TRBV12-4 to TRBJ1-5; D is unresolved. V was pared by 6 bases and J by 6 bases, with 9 bases between. The CDR3 consists of 12 residues. Written as DNA, the CDR3 is TGTGCCAGCAGCTCCTCAGGTCAGCCCCAGCATTTT. Translated, it gives CASSSSGQPQHF.

This clonotype came up many times. The chain is built from TRBV24-1 and TRBJ1-2; D is ambiguous. Germline V CDR1 and CDR2: KGHDR, SFDVKD. This CDR3 has 13 amino acids. The V end was cut by 0 bases, the J end by 2 bases, with 3 bases between. CDR3 in amino acids: CATSDLPNYGYTF. The CDR3, as DNA: TGTGCCACCAGTGATTTGCCAAACTATGGCTACACCTTC.

This clonotype has a count of ten or more. The chain recombines TRBV7-3 with TRBJ1-2, with TRBD1 identical over 9 bases. The V gene's germline CDR1 is SGHTA and CDR2 FQGTGA. The CDR3 has 16 amino acids. V dropped 5 bases and J dropped 4; count of bases not matched to a gene: 11. Here the CDR3 reads CASSLDGQGSSYGYTF. CDR3 nucleotide sequence: TGTGCCAGCAGCCTCGACGGACAGGGGTCTAGCTATGGCTACACCTTC.